This entry lists 10 T cell receptor beta chains sequenced from one sample in a study of T-cell memory formation after mild COVID-19. TCRdb re-called the 5' RACE reads through MiXCR, storing one row per CDR3 protein. The sample gives a few hundred thousand distinct CDR3 sequences, approximately 15% of which show up once; about 22% is in the top ten. The sequenced sample was PBMCs or a T cell subset sorted from them (not recorded which). The receptors shown here come from a man younger than 30 who had mild COVID-19 (a few samples of this study predate the infection). Cell type and time point are not known.

This clonotype was counted between two and nine times. The chain is built from TRBV4-1 and TRBJ2-1; D is possibly TRBD1 or TRBD2 (5 bases each). V lost 0 bases and J 5 bases, leaving 14 bases between the germline ends. The CDR3 length is 16 residues. Germline lookup yields CDR1 MGHRA and CDR2 YSYEKL. The CDR3 nucleotides are TGCGCCAGCAGCCAAGAAGGGGACCTGCTCAACAATGAGCAGTTCTTC. It encodes CASSQEGDLLNNEQFF.

The V and J genes are TRBV19 and TRBJ2-1, with D possibly TRBD2 on 6 matching bases. CDR1 is LNHDA, CDR2 SQIVND, per germline (reference sequence). CDR3 length: 12 residues. The ends were cut back, 5 bases at V and 8 bases at J, with 10 bases in the middle. CDR3 residues: CASSASVDEQFF. The CDR3 region has the DNA TGTGCCAGTAGTGCTAGCGTCGATGAGCAGTTCTTC.

In its sample, this clonotype was seen many times. CDR3 in amino acids: CASSFKFDWENIQYF. The DNA for the CDR3 is TGTGCCAGCAGCTTCAAATTCGACTGGGAAAACATTCAGTACTTC. The gene calls are TRBV5-5 and TRBJ2-4; no firm D call. CDR1 is SGHKS, CDR2 YYEKEE, per germline (reference sequence). V lost 2 bases and J 5 bases, leaving 14 bases between the germline ends. This CDR3 is built from 15 residues. The full variable domain, its missing parts supplied by reference TRBV5-5 and TRBJ2-4, is DAGVTQSPTHLIKTRGQQVTLRCSPISGHKSVSWYQQVLGQGPQFIFQYYEKEERGRGNFPDRFSARQFPNYSSELNVNALLLGDSALYLCASSFKFDWENIQYFGAGTRLSVL.

Ten or more counts support this clonotype. The genes are TRBV12-3 or TRBV12-4 and TRBJ2-1, with a tentative D call TRBD1 (5 bases). Trimming removed 6 bases at V and 3 bases at J, with 15 bases between. The CDR3 sequence is 15 residues long. The CDR3 DNA sequence: TGTGCCAGCAGATTCCAGGGCCCTGGCTACAATGAGCAGTTCTTC. It yields the protein CASRFQGPGYNEQFF.

This clonotype has more than one count but fewer than ten. The V and J genes are TRBV4-2 and TRBJ1-5; 8 nucleotides match TRBD1. The CDR3 runs 15 residues. The germline V gene encodes CDR1 LGHNA and CDR2 YNFKEQ. The V and J ends lost 1 base and 8 bases, in that order; junction bases with no gene match: 7. The CDR3, as DNA: TGTGCCAGCAGCCAAGTCGGACAGGGAAATAAGCCCCAGCATTTT. This codes for CASSQVGQGNKPQHF.

This clonotype appeared a few times. This chain connects TRBV27 to TRBJ1-6; 10 bases align to TRBD1. This CDR3 region has 17 residues. Unmatched junction bases numbered 1, after V lost 2 bases and J lost 0 bases. Germline CDR1 reads MNHEY; CDR2 reads SMNVEV (reference sequence). CDR3 nucleotide sequence: TGTGCCAGCAGTTTAAGGACAGGGGGCTCCTATAATTCACCCCTCCACTTT. Amino acid sequence: CASSLRTGGSYNSPLHF.

This chain uses TRBV19 with TRBJ1-2; D gene uncertain. CDR3 size: 13 residues. The V end lost 6 bases, the J end lost 7 bases, and 15 bases lay between the germline ends. Germline assignment: CDR1 LNHDA and CDR2 SQIVND (reference sequence). The CDR3 is CASRAEKVGGYTF. CDR3 in DNA: TGTGCCAGTAGGGCGGAAAAAGTAGGTGGCTACACCTTC.

CDR3 loop: CASSVPAGTEAFF. The CDR3 DNA reads as TGTGCCAGCAGCGTGCCGGCGGGCACTGAAGCTTTCTTT. The chain joins TRBV7-8 to TRBJ1-1; D gene ambiguous. Germline CDR1 reads SGHVS; CDR2 reads FQNEAQ. V was pared by 5 bases and J by 4 bases, with 11 bases between. The CDR3 covers 13 residues.

This clonotype was counted between two and nine times. J is TRBJ1-3 and V is TRBV4-1; 7 bases are shared with TRBD1. Per germline, CDR1 MGHRA and CDR2 YSYEKL. The trim removed 3 bases at V and 4 bases at J, leaving 3 bases unmatched. CDR3 length: 14 residues. CDR3 sequence: CASSHPGGGNTIYF. Written as DNA, the CDR3 is TGCGCCAGCAGCCACCCAGGGGGAGGAAACACCATATATTTT.

The gene calls are TRBV20-1 and TRBJ1-5, with D perhaps matching TRBD1 (5 bases). The CDR3 runs to 13 residues. Germline-derived CDR1 and CDR2 are DFQATT and SNEGSKA (reference sequence). Deletions cut 1 base from V and 6 bases from J, with 10 bases between. DNA of the CDR3: TGCAGTGCTAGAGCCGGGGGGGGTCAGCCCCAGCATTTT. It specifies CSARAGGGQPQHF.